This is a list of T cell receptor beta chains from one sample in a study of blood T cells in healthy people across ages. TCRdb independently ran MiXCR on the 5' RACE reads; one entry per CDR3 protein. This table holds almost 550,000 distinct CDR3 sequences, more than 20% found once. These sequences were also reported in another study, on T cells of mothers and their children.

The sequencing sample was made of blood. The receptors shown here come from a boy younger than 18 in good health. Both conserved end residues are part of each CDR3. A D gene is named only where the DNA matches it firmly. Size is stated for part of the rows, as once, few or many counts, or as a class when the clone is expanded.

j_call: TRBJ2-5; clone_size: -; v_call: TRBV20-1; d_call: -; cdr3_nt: TGCAGTGCTCCCAGTCGGCAGGGGAACCAAGAGACCCAGTACTTC; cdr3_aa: CSAPSRQGNQETQYF
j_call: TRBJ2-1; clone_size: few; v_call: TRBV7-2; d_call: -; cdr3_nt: TGTGCCAGCAGCTTCATTAGGGGGCGGTACGGGAGCTCCTACAATGAGCAGTTCTTC; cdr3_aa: CASSFIRGRYGSSYNEQFF
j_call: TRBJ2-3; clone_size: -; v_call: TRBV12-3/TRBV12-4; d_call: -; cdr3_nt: TGTGCCAGCAGTTTAGGAACAGTAAGCACAGATGCGCAGTATTTT; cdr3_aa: CASSLGTVSTDAQYF
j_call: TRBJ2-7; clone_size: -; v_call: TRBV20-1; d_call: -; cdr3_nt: TGCAGTGCTAGGGGATACGAGCAGTACTTC; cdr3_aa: CSARGYEQYF
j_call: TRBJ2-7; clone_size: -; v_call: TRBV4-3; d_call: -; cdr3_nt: TGCGCCAGCAGCCCACAATGGGGTCTCGCCTACGAGCAGTACTTC; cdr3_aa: CASSPQWGLAYEQYF
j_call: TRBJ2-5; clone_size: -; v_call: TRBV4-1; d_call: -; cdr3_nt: TGCGCCAGCAGCCAAGTGCCAGAAGGAAGGGAAGAGCAGTACTTC; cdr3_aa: CASSQVPEGREEQYF
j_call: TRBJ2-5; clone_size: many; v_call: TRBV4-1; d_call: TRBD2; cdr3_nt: TGCGCCAGCAGCCAATCCGGACTAGCGGGATTCCAAGAGACCCAGTACTTC; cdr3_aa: CASSQSGLAGFQETQYF
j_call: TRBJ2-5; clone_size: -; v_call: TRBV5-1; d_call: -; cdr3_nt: TGCGCCAGCAGCCCGGGACGGATACAAGAGACCCAGTACTTC; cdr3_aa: CASSPGRIQETQYF
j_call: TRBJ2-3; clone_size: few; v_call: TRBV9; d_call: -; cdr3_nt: TGTGCCAGCAGCGTAGTTTCGCTACCCGATACGCAGTATTTT; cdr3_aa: CASSVVSLPDTQYF
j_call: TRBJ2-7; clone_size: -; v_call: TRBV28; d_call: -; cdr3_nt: TGTGCCCGCGGATCCAGACAGAACTCCTACGAGCGGTACTTC; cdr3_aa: CARGSRQNSYERYF
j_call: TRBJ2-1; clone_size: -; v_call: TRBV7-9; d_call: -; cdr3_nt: TGTGCCAGCAGCCAGACCGGGTCTAGTTACAATGAGCAGTTCTTC; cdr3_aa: CASSQTGSSYNEQFF
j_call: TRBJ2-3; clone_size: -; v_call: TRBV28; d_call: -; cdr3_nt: TGTGCCAGCAGTTTAATAGGGGCGAAAGATACGCAGTATTTT; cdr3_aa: CASSLIGAKDTQYF
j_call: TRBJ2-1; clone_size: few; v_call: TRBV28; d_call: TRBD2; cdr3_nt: TGTGCCAGCAGTACCCCGGGAGGGAGCTCCTACAATGAACAGTTCTTC; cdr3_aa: CASSTPGGSSYNEQFF
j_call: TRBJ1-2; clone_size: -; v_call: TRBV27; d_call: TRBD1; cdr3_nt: TGTGCCAGCAGTTCCCGGACAGGGGCTAACTATGGCTACACCTTC; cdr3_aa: CASSSRTGANYGYTF
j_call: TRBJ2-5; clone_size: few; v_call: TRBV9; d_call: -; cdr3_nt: TGTGCCAGCAGCGCGATTCAAGAGACCCAGTACTTC; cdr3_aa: CASSAIQETQYF
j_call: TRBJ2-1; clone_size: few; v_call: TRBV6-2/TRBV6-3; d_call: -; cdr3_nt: TGTGCCAGCAGCCCCCGGGGCAGCCCGAGGAGTGAGCAGTTCTTC; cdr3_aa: CASSPRGSPRSEQFF
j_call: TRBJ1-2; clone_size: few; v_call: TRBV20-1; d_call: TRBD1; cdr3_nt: TGCAGTGCTTCCCTGGGGGACAGATCCTATGGCTACACCTTC; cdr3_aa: CSASLGDRSYGYTF
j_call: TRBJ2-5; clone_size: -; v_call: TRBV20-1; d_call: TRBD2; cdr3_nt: TGCAGTGCTAGTAGCCTTGAGCTAGCGGGGGCCGAGTACCAAGAGACCCAGTACTTC; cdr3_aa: CSASSLELAGAEYQETQYF
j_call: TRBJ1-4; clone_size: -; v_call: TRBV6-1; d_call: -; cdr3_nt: TGTGCCAGCAGCTCCAGCCGGGGCACGGGAGGGGAAAAACTGTTTTTT; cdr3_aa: CASSSSRGTGGEKLFF
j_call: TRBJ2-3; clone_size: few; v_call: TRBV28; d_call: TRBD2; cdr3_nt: TGTGCCAGCAGTCTTCCTAGCGGTCTCACAGATACGCAGTGTTTT; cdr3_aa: CASSLPSGLTDTQCF
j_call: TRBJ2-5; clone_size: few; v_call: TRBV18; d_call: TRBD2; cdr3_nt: TGTGCCAGCTCACCTCCGGGAGGGCCTCGGGAGACCCAGTACTTC; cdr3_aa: CASSPPGGPRETQYF
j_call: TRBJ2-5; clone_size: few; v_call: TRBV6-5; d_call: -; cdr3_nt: TGTGCCAGCAGTCCCCCCGGACATAGAGGAGAGACCCAGTACTTC; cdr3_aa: CASSPPGHRGETQYF
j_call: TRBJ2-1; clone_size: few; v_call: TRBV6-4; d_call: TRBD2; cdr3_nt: TGTGCCAGCAGTGACTCTAGCGGGAGTAGCAATGAGCAGTTCTTC; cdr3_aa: CASSDSSGSSNEQFF
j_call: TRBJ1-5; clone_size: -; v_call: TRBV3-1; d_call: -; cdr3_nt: TGTGCCAGCAGCCAAGGGGTAGGGGCAGGTCGATATGGGCCCCAGCATTTT; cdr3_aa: CASSQGVGAGRYGPQHF
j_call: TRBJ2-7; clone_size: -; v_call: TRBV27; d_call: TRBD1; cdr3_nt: TGTGCCAGCAGTTTCGAGGGACAGACCTACGAGCAGTACTTC; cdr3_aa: CASSFEGQTYEQYF
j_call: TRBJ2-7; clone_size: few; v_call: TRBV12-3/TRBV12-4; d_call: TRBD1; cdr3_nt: TGTGCCAGCAGTGACGTGACAGGGACCCCCTACGAGCAGTACTTC; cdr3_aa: CASSDVTGTPYEQYF
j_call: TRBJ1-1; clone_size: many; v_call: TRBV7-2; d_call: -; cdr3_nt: TGTGCCAGCAGCTTCGTTTTCAGTTTTGAAGCTTTCTTT; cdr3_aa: CASSFVFSFEAFF
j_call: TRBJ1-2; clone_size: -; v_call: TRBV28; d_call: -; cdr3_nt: TGTGCCAGCAGTTTATCGGGTAGGCTCTATGGCTACACCTTC; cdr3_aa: CASSLSGRLYGYTF
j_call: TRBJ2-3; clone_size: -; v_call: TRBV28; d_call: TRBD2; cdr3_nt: TGTGCCAGCAGTTTACTAGCGGGAGAAGATACGCAGTATTTT; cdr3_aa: CASSLLAGEDTQYF
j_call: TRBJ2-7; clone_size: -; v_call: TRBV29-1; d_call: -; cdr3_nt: TGCAGCGTGGCAGACGGCCTGTGGGTCGAGCAGTACTTC; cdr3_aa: CSVADGLWVEQYF
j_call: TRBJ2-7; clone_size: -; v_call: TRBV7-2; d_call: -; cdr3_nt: TGTGCCAGCAGCTTAGTTTCGTTCGAGCAGTACTTC; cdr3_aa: CASSLVSFEQYF
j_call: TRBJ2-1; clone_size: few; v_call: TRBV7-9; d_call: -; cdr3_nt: TGTGCCAGCAGCTTAGTGGCAGGCCAAGGATTAGATGAGCAGTTCTTC; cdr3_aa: CASSLVAGQGLDEQFF
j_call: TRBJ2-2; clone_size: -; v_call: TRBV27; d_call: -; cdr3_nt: TGTGCCAGCAGTTCAACTGACAGGCTCACCGGGGAGCTGTTTTTT; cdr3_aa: CASSSTDRLTGELFF
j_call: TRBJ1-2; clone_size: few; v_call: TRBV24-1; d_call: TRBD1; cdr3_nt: TGTGCCACCATGGACGGGGGACAGGGGATAGGTGGCTACACCTTC; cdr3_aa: CATMDGGQGIGGYTF
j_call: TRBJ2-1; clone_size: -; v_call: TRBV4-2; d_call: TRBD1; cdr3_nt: TGTGCCAGCAGCCACATTGACAGGGGTGTCTACAATGAGCAGTTCTTC; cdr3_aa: CASSHIDRGVYNEQFF
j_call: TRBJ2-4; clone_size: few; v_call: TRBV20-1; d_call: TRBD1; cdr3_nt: TGCAGTGCCCAAGGCACCGACAGGGGGTACGACCTAGCCAAAAACATTCAGTACTTC; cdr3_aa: CSAQGTDRGYDLAKNIQYF
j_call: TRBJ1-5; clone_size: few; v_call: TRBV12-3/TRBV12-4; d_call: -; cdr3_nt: TGTGCCAGCAGTTTGATGGGTCAGCCCCAGCATTTT; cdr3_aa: CASSLMGQPQHF
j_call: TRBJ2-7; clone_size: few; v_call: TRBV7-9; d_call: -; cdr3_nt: TGTGCCAGCAGCTTAGAAGCGACAGGTCTGAGATACGAGCAGTACTTC; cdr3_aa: CASSLEATGLRYEQYF
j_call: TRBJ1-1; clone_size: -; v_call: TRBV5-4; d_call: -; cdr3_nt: TGTGCCAGCAGCTTGGGGTACAGGGAAATGAACACTGAAGCTTTCTTT; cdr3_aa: CASSLGYREMNTEAFF
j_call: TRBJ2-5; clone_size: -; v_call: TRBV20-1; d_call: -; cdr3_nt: TGCAGTGCTAGAGATGCTAGCAAAGAGGGGGAGACCCAGTACTTC; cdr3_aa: CSARDASKEGETQYF
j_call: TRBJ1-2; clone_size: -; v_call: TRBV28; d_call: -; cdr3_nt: TGTGCCAGCAGTTTCCGCCGGGCGGCGTTTGGCTACACCTTC; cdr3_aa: CASSFRRAAFGYTF
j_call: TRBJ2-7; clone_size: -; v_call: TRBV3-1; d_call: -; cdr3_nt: TGTGCCAGCAGCCAAGCGGGGGACAAGACCTACGAGCAGTACTTC; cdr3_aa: CASSQAGDKTYEQYF
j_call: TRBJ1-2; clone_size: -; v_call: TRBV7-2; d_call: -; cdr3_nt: TGTGCCAGCAGCACGGACAGCCGTGACAATGGCTACACCTTC; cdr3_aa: CASSTDSRDNGYTF
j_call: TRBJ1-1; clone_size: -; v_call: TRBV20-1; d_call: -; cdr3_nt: TGCAGTGCTAGAGATGAGGGACTACGGGTTGAAGCTTTCTTT; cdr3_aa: CSARDEGLRVEAFF
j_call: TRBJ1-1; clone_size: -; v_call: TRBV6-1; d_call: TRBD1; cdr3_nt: TGTGCCAGCAGTGATCACCAGGGGGGTAGCACTGAAGCTTTCTTT; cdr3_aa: CASSDHQGGSTEAFF
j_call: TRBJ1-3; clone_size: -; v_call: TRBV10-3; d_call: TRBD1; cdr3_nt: TGTGCCATCGGACAGGGCGGCTCTGGAAACACCATATATTTT; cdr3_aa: CAIGQGGSGNTIYF
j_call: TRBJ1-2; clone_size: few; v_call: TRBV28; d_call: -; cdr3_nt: TGTGCCAGCAGCCTGGGAGGAGAGTATGGCTACACCTTC; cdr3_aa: CASSLGGEYGYTF
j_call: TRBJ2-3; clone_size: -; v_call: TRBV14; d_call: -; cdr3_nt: TGTGCCAGCAGGCCCCACGGAGATACGCAGTATTTT; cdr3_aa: CASRPHGDTQYF
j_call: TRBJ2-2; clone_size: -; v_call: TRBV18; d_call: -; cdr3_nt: TGTGCCAGCTCACTACCCGGGGCAGGGGCAGCCGGGGAGCTGTTTTTT; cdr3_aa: CASSLPGAGAAGELFF
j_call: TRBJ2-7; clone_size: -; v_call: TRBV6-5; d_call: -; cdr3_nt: TGTGCCAGCAGCCGATCGGACAGCCCCTACGAGCAGTACTTC; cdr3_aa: CASSRSDSPYEQYF
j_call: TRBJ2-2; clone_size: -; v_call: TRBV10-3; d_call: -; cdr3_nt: TGTGCCATCCGTGACGTGGACGCTAACACCGGGGAGCTGTTTTTT; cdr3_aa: CAIRDVDANTGELFF
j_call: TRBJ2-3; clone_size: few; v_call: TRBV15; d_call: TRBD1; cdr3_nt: TGTGCCACCAGCAGAGGGACAGGCGTCGTCCCAGATACGCAGTATTTT; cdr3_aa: CATSRGTGVVPDTQYF
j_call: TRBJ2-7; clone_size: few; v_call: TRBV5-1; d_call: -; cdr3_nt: TGCGCCAGCAGCTATTCAGGGTATTACGAGCAGTACTTC; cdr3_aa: CASSYSGYYEQYF
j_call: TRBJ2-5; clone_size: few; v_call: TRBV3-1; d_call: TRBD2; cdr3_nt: TGTGCCAGCAGCTCCGGGACTAGCGCACAAGAGACCCAGTACTTC; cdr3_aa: CASSSGTSAQETQYF
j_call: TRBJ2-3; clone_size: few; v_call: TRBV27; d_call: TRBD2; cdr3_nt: TGTGCCAGCAGTATACTAGCGGGGGGGCCGACAGATACGCAGTATTTT; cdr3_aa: CASSILAGGPTDTQYF
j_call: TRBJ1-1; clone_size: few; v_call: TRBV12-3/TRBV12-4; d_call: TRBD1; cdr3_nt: TGTGCCAGCGGGGACAGGGTGAACACTGAAGCTTTCTTT; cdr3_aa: CASGDRVNTEAFF
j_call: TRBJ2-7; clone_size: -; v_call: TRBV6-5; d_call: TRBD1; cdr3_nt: TGTGCCAGCAGAGAGGACAGGGGGCTCAACGAGCAGTACTTC; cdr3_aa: CASREDRGLNEQYF
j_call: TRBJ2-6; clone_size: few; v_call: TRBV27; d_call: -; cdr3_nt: TGTGCCAGCCGCAGGGGGGCAGCTGGGGCCAACGTCCTGACTTTC; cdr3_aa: CASRRGAAGANVLTF
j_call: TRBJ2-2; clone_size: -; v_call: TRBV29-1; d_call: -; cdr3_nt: TGCAGCGGGGGACCGAACACCGGGGAGCTGTTTTTT; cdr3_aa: CSGGPNTGELFF
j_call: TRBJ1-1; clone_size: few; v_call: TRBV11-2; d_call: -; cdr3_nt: TGTGCCAGCAGCTTAAATGGCAGGAACACTGAAGCTTTCTTT; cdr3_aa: CASSLNGRNTEAFF